This entry is about one T cell receptor beta chain. Using its own MiXCR run on the 5' RACE reads, TCRdb lists one record per CDR3 protein. Found here are roughly 50,000 distinct CDR3 sequences, over 7.5% of them singletons; the top ten hold almost 8.5%. The sample is drawn from a study of early T cells in non-severe SARS-CoV-2 infection. Study information: The sequenced material was bulk RNA from unsorted whole blood, and its chains were unpaired.

The receptor was isolated from an adult who was a healthcare worker with PCR-confirmed SARS-CoV-2 infection or an uninfected control (not recorded which). Sample: whole blood.

In DNA, the CDR3 is TGCAGTGTTACTAAGCGGGAGGGGACCTACAATGAGCAGTTCTTC. This encodes CSVTKREGTYNEQFF. V usage is TRBV20-1 and J usage is TRBJ2-1, with 10 bases that match TRBD2. CDR1 and CDR2 (germline): DFQATT, SNEGSKA (reference sequence). V was pared by 7 bases and J by 2 bases, with 8 bases of the junction left unmatched. The CDR3 is 15 residues long.